These 20 T cell receptor beta chains originate from one sample sequenced in a study of cytomegalovirus exposure and HLA in healthy donors (TCRdb year 2017). Libraries were made using the immunoSEQ multiplex PCR assay. The multiplex PCR relied on a mix of 60 forward primers for TCR Vbeta segments and 13 reverse primers for TCR Jbeta segments. This is the immuneACCESS table as TCRdb keeps it, with only in-frame sequences that have V and J called. A part of the clones is gone; compared with another copy, unresolved V genes explain less than half, and the rest is unexplained. For this sample the table gives approximately 220,000 clones, of which approximately 82% were detected only once. 0.63% of the sample belongs to the ten largest clones. Source material: PBMCs. These receptors were obtained from a man between 18 and 35 years old in good health and CMV-seronegative.

V and J are TRBV30 and TRBJ2-1, with 8 nucleotides matching TRBD2. The J segment lost 2 bases and the V segment lost 0 bases, leaving 3 bases of the junction unmatched. The CDR3 covers 15 residues. Per the germline V gene, CDR1 is GTSNPN and CDR2 is SVGIG (reference sequence). In nucleotides, the CDR3 is TGTGCCTGGAGTGTAGCGACTAGCGCCTACAATGAGCAGTTCTTC. It yields the protein CAWSVATSAYNEQFF.

This clone was counted only a few times. V usage is TRBV7-2 and J usage is TRBJ2-6, with a tentative D call TRBD1 (6 bases). Trimming removed 6 bases from V and 1 base from J, with 10 bases in between. The germline V gene encodes CDR1 SGHTA and CDR2 FQGNSA. The length of the CDR3 is 15 residues. The CDR3 spells CASSKQGSGANVLTF. The CDR3, as DNA: TGTGCCAGCAGTAAACAGGGATCTGGGGCCAACGTCCTGACTTTC.

The chain couples TRBV5-4 to TRBJ1-2; D is uncertain. The CDR3 is 16 residues long. V lost 3 bases and J lost 4, with 19 bases in between. CDR1 and CDR2 from the germline V gene are SGHNT and YYREEE (reference sequence). The CDR3 spells CASSSTYPALRYGYTF. In DNA form, the CDR3 reads TGTGCCAGCAGCTCAACCTACCCCGCCCTTCGCTATGGCTACACCTTC.

V usage is TRBV9 and J usage is TRBJ2-2; D is undetermined. The V gene's germline CDR1 is SGDLS and CDR2 YYNGEE. Trimming took off 4 bases at V and 4 bases at J, with 8 bases between the two ends. The CDR3 is 13 amino acids. The CDR3 region is CASSPRRTGELFF. The CDR3 nucleotides are TGTGCCAGCAGCCCCCGTCGCACCGGGGAGCTGTTTTTT.

The V and J genes are TRBV18 and TRBJ2-5; 7 bases line up with TRBD1. With V trimmed by 4 bases and J by 4 bases, 15 bases remained unmatched. CDR3 length equals 17 residues. CDR1 and CDR2 (germline): KGHSH, LQKENI. DNA for the CDR3: TGTGCCAGCTCACATAGTAGGACAGGCGGTCCTAGAGAGACCCAGTACTTC. This gives the protein CASSHSRTGGPRETQYF.

CDR3 residues: CASRQGVTDTQYF. The CDR3 DNA is TGCGCCAGCAGACAGGGAGTGACAGATACGCAGTATTTT. J is TRBJ2-3 and V is TRBV5-1, with TRBD1 as a possible D gene (6 bases). Trimming took off 5 bases at V and 3 bases at J, with 10 bases between the two ends. Per germline, CDR1 SGHRS and CDR2 YFSETQ. The CDR3 is made up of 13 amino acids.

The rearrangement uses TRBV29-1 and TRBJ2-1; D unclear. The ends were cut back, 4 bases at V and 1 base at J, with 14 bases in the middle. The CDR3 is made up of 15 amino acids. Germline CDR1 SQVTM, CDR2 ANQGSEA. Here the CDR3 reads CSVGFGGGSYNEQFF. DNA for the CDR3: TGCAGCGTTGGTTTTGGCGGCGGATCCTACAATGAGCAGTTCTTC.

This chain connects TRBV5-5 to TRBJ2-7; D perhaps matches TRBD1 (6 bases). Trimming took off 3 bases at V and 3 bases at J, with 13 bases between the two ends. The CDR3 totals 14 residues. Germline CDR1 is SGHKS and CDR2 is YYEKEE (reference sequence). The CDR3 region is CASSSGTLLYEQYF. The CDR3 DNA follows: TGTGCCAGCAGCTCCGGGACACTCCTCTACGAGCAGTACTTC.

V usage is TRBV18 and J usage is TRBJ1-2; D is possibly TRBD1 (5 bases). CDR1 is KGHSH, CDR2 LQKENI, per germline. The CDR3 runs 19 residues. V was clipped by 0 bases and J by 3 bases, with 23 bases between them. This CDR3 is CASSPPRSQGLFRDYGYTF. CDR3 DNA: TGTGCCAGCTCACCACCCCGGTCCCAGGGTTTATTCAGGGACTATGGCTACACCTTC.

This chain uses TRBV4-2 with TRBJ2-3; D uncertain. Germline CDR1 is LGHNA and CDR2 is YNFKEQ. Trimming cost V 2 bases and J 1 base, with 10 bases left between them. The CDR3 length is 15 residues. This chain's CDR3 is CASSQRSSGTDTQYF. The CDR3, as DNA: TGTGCCAGCAGCCAAAGGAGCTCTGGCACAGATACGCAGTATTTT.

The chain recombines TRBV28 with TRBJ2-1, with 7 bases fitting TRBD1. The V and J ends lost 5 bases and 14 bases, in that order; junction bases with no gene match: 6. Per the germline V gene, CDR1 is MDHEN and CDR2 is SYDVKM. The CDR3 is 11 residues long. The CDR3 region is CASSLTGREFF. The CDR3 region has the DNA TGTGCCAGCAGTCTGACAGGGAGAGAGTTCTTC.

This clone was seen more than once but under ten times. V usage is TRBV5-1 and J usage is TRBJ1-2, with D perhaps TRBD1 (6 bases). Germline assignment: CDR1 SGHRS and CDR2 YFSETQ. Trimming left V 4 bases short and J 4 bases short, with 14 bases between. This CDR3 region has 14 residues. This chain's CDR3 is CASSDLQGSYGYTF. The CDR3 DNA reads TGCGCCAGCAGCGACTTACAGGGTAGCTATGGCTACACCTTC.

The CDR3 nucleotides are TGTGCCAGCAGTTTTAGTAGGGGTAACACTGAAGCTTTCTTT. It yields the protein CASSFSRGNTEAFF. The V gene is TRBV27, the J gene TRBJ1-1, with D possibly matching TRBD1 (5 bases). CDR1 is MNHEY, CDR2 SMNVEV, per germline (reference sequence). The V end was cut by 3 bases, the J end by 2 bases, with 10 bases between. The CDR3 is 14 amino acids.

As DNA, the CDR3 is TGCGCCAGCCGAAGGACTGCCGGGACAGTGAACACTGAAGCTTTCTTT. This gives the protein CASRRTAGTVNTEAFF. The chain couples TRBV4-1 to TRBJ1-1; TRBD1 agrees at 7 bases. Germline CDR1 MGHRA, CDR2 YSYEKL. The CDR3 has 16 residues. The trim removed 8 bases at V and 0 bases at J, leaving 12 bases unmatched.

CDR3 nucleotides: TGTGCCAGCAGCTTACTGACAGGGGGATACACAGATACGCAGTATTTT. Translating gives CASSLLTGGYTDTQYF. The chain couples TRBV11-2 to TRBJ2-3, with TRBD1 identical over 9 bases. In germline, CDR1 is SGHAT, CDR2 FQNNGV. The length of the CDR3 is 16 residues. The V and J ends lost 2 bases and 2 bases, in that order; junction bases with no gene match: 5.

The chain uses TRBV5-5 and TRBJ1-3, with D possibly being TRBD1 (5 bases). The CDR3 is 17 residues long. V was pared by 4 bases and J by 2 bases, with 19 bases between. Germline assignment: CDR1 SGHKS and CDR2 YYEKEE (reference sequence). The CDR3 sequence is CASSVDSLRNAGNTIYF. As DNA, the CDR3 is TGTGCCAGCAGCGTCGACAGTTTACGAAACGCTGGAAACACCATATATTTT.

This clone has only one observation. The chain carries TRBV9 and TRBJ2-7, with D unclear. The CDR3 extends over 12 amino acids. Germline lookup yields CDR1 SGDLS and CDR2 YYNGEE. V shed 4 bases and J shed 3 bases, with 8 bases lying between them. The CDR3 reads CASSSFYYEQYF. Written as DNA, the CDR3 is TGTGCCAGCAGCTCCTTTTACTACGAGCAGTACTTC.

The chain uses TRBV2 and TRBJ1-1, with D possibly being TRBD1 (5 bases). This CDR3 has 14 amino acids. Germline CDR1 reads SNHLY; CDR2 reads FYNNEI. The V end lost 1 base, the J end lost 0 bases, and 6 bases lay between the germline ends. Here the CDR3 DNA reads TGTGCCAGCAGTGAAGGGGGCATGAACACTGAAGCTTTCTTT. Protein sequence: CASSEGGMNTEAFF.

The chain's CDR3 is CASFFGWRAANTGELFF. Written as DNA, the CDR3 is TGTGCCAGCTTTTTTGGGTGGCGGGCCGCGAACACCGGGGAGCTGTTTTTT. The chain joins TRBV21-1 to TRBJ2-2; TRBD2 reflects the table's D call only, with no check against the DNA. TRBV21-1 constitutes a pseudogene. This CDR3 has 17 amino acids.

CDR3 nucleotides: TGTGCCAGCAGTTTATCCGGACAGGGTACCTACGAGCAGTACTTC. It encodes CASSLSGQGTYEQYF. The chain links TRBV28 to TRBJ2-7; 8 positions agree with TRBD1. The CDR3 is 15 amino acids. J was trimmed by 2 bases and V by 1 base; bases with no gene match: 4. CDR1 is MDHEN and CDR2 is SYDVKM in the germline V gene.